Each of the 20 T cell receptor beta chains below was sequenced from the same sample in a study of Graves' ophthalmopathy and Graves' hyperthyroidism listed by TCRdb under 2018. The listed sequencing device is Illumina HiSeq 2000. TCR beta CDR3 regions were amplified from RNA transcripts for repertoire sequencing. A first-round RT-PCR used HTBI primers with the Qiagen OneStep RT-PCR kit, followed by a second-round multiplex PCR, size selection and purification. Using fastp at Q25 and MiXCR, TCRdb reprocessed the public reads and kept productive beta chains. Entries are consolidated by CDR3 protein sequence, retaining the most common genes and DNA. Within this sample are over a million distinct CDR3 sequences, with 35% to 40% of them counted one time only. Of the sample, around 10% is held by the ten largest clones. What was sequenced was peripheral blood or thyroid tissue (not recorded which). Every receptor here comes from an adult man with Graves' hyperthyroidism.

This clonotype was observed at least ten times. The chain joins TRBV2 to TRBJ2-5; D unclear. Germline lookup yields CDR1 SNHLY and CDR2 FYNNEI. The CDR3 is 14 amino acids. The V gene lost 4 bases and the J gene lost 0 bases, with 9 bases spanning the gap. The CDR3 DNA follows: TGTGCCAGCAGTGCCCGATATAACCAAGAGACCCAGTACTTC. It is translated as CASSARYNQETQYF.

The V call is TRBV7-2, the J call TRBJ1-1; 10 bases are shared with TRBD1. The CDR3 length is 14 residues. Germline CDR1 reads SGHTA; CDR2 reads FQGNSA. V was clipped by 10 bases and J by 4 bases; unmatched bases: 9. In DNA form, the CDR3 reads TGTGCCATCAGTGGCGGGACAGGGGCCACTGAAGCTTTCTTT. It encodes CAISGGTGATEAFF.

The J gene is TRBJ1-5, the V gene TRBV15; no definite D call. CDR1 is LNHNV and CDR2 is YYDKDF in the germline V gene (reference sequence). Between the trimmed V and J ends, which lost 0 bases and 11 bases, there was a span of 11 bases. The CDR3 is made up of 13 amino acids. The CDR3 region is CATSRDVGETQHF. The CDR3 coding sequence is TGTGCCACCAGCAGAGATGTGGGAGAGACCCAGCATTTT.

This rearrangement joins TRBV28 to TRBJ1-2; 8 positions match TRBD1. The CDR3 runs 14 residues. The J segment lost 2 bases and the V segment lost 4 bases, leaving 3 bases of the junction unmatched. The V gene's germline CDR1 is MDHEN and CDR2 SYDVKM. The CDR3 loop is CASSWGQDNYGYTF. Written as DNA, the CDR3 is TGTGCCAGCAGTTGGGGACAGGACAACTATGGCTACACCTTC.

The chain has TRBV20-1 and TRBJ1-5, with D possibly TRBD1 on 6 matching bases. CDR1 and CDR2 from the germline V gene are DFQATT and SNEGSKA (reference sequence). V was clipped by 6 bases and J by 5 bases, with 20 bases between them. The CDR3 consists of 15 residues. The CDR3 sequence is CSAADRANLYQPQHF. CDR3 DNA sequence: TGCAGTGCGGCGGACAGAGCCAACCTTTATCAGCCCCAGCATTTT.

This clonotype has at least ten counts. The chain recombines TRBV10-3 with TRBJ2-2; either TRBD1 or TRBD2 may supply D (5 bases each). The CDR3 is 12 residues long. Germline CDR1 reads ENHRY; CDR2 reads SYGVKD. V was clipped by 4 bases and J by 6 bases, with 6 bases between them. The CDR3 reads CAISGGPGELFF. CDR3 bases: TGTGCCATCAGTGGGGGACCCGGGGAGCTGTTTTTT.

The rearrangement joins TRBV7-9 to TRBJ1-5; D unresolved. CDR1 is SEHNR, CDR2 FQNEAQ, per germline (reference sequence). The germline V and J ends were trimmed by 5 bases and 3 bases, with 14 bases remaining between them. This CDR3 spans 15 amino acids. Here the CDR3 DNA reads TGTGCCAGCAGCCCCGAGGGCCAGACCAATCAGCCCCAGCATTTT. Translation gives CASSPEGQTNQPQHF.

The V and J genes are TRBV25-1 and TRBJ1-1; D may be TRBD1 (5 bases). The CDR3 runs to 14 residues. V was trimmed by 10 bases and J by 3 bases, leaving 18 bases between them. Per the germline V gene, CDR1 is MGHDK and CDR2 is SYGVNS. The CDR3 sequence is CATSRVRGDTEAFF. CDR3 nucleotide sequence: TGTGCCACCAGCAGGGTTCGGGGGGACACTGAAGCTTTCTTT.

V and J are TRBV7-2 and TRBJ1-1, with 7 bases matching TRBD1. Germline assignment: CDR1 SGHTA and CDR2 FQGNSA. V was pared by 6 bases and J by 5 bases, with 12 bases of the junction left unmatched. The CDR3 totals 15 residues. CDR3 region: CASSQTGSVRTEAFF. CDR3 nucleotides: TGTGCCAGCAGTCAGACAGGGTCCGTCCGGACTGAAGCTTTCTTT.

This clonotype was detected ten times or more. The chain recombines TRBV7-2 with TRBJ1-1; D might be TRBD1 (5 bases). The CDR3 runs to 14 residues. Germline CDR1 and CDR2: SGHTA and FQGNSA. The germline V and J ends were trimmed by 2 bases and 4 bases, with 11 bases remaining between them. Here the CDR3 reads CASSLPGLGTEAFF. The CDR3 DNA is TGTGCCAGCAGCTTACCAGGGCTAGGCACTGAAGCTTTCTTT.

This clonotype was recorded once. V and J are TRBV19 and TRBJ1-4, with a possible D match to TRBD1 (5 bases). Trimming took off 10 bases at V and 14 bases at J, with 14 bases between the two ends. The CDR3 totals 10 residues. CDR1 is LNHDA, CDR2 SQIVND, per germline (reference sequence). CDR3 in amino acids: CAIRGQGLFF. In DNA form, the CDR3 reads TGTGCCATCCGTGGACAAGGTCTGTTTTTT.

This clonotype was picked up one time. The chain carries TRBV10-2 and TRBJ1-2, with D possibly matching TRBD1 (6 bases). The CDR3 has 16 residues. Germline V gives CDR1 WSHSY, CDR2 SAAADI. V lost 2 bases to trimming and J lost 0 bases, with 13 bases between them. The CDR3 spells CASSEPDRATNYGYTF. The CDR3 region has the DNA TGCGCCAGCAGTGAGCCGGACAGAGCTACTAACTATGGCTACACCTTC.

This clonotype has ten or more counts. The CDR3 protein is CASSLSGGAVNEQYF. In nucleotides, the CDR3 is TGTGCCAGCAGCTTAAGCGGGGGCGCGGTGAACGAGCAGTACTTC. The chain joins TRBV7-3 to TRBJ2-7, with D perhaps matching TRBD2 (7 bases). V was pared by 1 base and J by 5 bases, with 15 bases between. The length of the CDR3 is 15 residues. Germline V lookup: CDR1 SGHTA, CDR2 FQGTGA.

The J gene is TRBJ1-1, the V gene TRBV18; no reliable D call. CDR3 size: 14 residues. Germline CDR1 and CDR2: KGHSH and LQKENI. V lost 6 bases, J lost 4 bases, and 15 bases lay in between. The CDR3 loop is CASSLQLPSTEAFF. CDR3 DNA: TGTGCCAGCTCCCTTCAACTCCCGAGCACTGAAGCTTTCTTT.

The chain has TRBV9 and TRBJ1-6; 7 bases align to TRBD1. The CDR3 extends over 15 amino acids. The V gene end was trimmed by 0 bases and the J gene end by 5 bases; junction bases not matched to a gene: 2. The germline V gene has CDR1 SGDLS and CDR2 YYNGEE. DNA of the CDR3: TGTGCCAGCAGCGTAGATGGGACAGATAATTCACCCCTCCACTTT. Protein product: CASSVDGTDNSPLHF.

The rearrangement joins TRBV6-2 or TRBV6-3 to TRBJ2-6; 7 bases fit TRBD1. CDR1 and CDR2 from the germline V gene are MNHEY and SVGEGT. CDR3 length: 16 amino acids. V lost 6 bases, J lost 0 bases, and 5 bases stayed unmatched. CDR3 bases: TGTGCCAGCAGCCAATACAGGGGCTCTGGGGCCAACGTCCTGACTTTC. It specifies CASSQYRGSGANVLTF.

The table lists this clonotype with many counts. The CDR3 nucleotides are TGTGCCAGCAGCTTAACGAGTTTTCGGGAGCAGTACTTC. It translates to CASSLTSFREQYF. V and J are TRBV7-2 and TRBJ2-7; D remains unclear. Trimming cost V 2 bases and J 7 bases, with 12 bases left between them. The CDR3 is 13 residues long. CDR1 is SGHTA and CDR2 is FQGNSA in the germline V gene.

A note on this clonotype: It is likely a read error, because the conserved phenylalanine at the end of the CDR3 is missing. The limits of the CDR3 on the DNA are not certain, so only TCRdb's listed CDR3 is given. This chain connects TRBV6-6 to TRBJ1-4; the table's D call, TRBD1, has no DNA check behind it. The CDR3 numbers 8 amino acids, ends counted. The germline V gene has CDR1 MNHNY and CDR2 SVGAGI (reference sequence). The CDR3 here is CASRTGFL.

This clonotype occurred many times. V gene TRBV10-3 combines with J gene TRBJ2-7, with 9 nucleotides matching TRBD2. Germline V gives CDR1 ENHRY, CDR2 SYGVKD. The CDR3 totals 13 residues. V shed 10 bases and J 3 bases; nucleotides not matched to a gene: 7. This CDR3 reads CATSGTSNYEQYF. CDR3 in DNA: TGTGCCACTTCCGGGACTAGCAACTACGAGCAGTACTTC.

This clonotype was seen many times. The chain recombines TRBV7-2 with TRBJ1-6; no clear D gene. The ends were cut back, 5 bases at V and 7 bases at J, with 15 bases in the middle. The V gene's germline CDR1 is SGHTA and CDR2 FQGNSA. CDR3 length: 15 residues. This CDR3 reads CASSGSRAGNSPLHF. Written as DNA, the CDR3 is TGTGCCAGCAGCGGGAGCCGAGCGGGGAATTCACCCCTCCACTTT. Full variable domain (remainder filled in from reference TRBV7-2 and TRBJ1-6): GAGVSQSPSNKVTEKGKDVELRCDPISGHTALYWYRQSLGQGLEFLIYFQGNSAPDKSGLPSDRFSAERTGGSVSTLTIQRTQQEDSAVYLCASSGSRAGNSPLHFGNGTRLTVT.